These T cell receptor beta chains were read from a single sample in a study of shared clonotypes between healthy human individuals. Method: immunoSEQ multiplex PCR; TCRdb's copy keeps in-frame clones and lacks some. This sample has more than 1.2 million clones, with 98% to 99% found just once. The sequenced material came from naive CD4+ T cells sorted from blood. Receptors were obtained from a man under 40 in good health. The CDR3 runs from the conserved cysteine through the conserved F or W. Each record gives: clone size, V gene, J gene, D gene, CDR3 protein, CDR3 DNA. A D gene is named only where the DNA matches it firmly. Clone size appears in some rows only: once, few, many, or a class for an expanded clone.

clone size: .; V gene: TRBV7-6; J gene: TRBJ1-3; D gene: .; CDR3 protein: CASSSQRSGNTIYF; CDR3 DNA: TGTGCCAGCAGCTCGCAACGCTCTGGAAACACCATATATTTT
clone size: .; V gene: TRBV5-1; J gene: TRBJ2-3; D gene: TRBD1; CDR3 protein: CASSLDRGKTDTQYF; CDR3 DNA: TGCGCCAGCAGTTTGGACAGGGGGAAGACAGATACGCAGTATTTT
clone size: .; V gene: TRBV23-1; J gene: TRBJ2-2; D gene: .; CDR3 protein: CASSQSHRAGAGELFF; CDR3 DNA: TGCGCCAGCAGTCAATCCCACAGGGCAGGCGCCGGGGAGCTGTTTTTT
clone size: .; V gene: TRBV15; J gene: TRBJ2-1; D gene: .; CDR3 protein: CATSRVGYNEQFF; CDR3 DNA: TGTGCCACCAGCAGAGTCGGATACAATGAGCAGTTCTTC
clone size: once; V gene: TRBV18; J gene: TRBJ2-7; D gene: TRBD1; CDR3 protein: CASSPGTGSYEQYF; CDR3 DNA: TGTGCCAGCTCACCAGGGACAGGATCCTACGAGCAGTACTTC
clone size: .; V gene: TRBV11-2; J gene: TRBJ2-3; D gene: TRBD1; CDR3 protein: CASSLALNRGDTQYF; CDR3 DNA: TGTGCCAGCAGCTTAGCCTTAAACAGGGGAGATACGCAGTATTTT
clone size: few; V gene: TRBV7-2; J gene: TRBJ1-2; D gene: TRBD1; CDR3 protein: CASSPDRGRLNYGYTF; CDR3 DNA: TGTGCCAGCAGCCCGGACAGGGGCCGATTAAACTATGGCTACACCTTC
clone size: once; V gene: TRBV11-3; J gene: TRBJ2-3; D gene: .; CDR3 protein: CASSQAGRDTQYF; CDR3 DNA: TGTGCCAGCAGTCAAGCCGGCCGAGATACGCAGTATTTT
clone size: .; V gene: TRBV5-1; J gene: TRBJ1-5; D gene: TRBD1; CDR3 protein: CASSSGQGLQPQHF; CDR3 DNA: TGCGCCAGCAGCTCGGGACAGGGGCTCCAGCCCCAGCATTTT
clone size: .; V gene: TRBV10-1; J gene: TRBJ1-2; D gene: TRBD1; CDR3 protein: CASSGTGGYGYTF; CDR3 DNA: TGCGCCAGCAGCGGGACAGGGGGATATGGCTACACCTTC
clone size: .; V gene: TRBV7-2; J gene: TRBJ2-7; D gene: .; CDR3 protein: CASEAVNSYEQYF; CDR3 DNA: TGTGCCAGCGAGGCGGTGAACTCCTACGAGCAGTACTTC
clone size: .; V gene: TRBV6-6; J gene: TRBJ1-1; D gene: TRBD1; CDR3 protein: CASRLTTGDTEAFF; CDR3 DNA: TGTGCCAGCAGACTCACCACAGGGGACACTGAAGCTTTCTTT
clone size: .; V gene: TRBV7-6; J gene: TRBJ2-1; D gene: TRBD2; CDR3 protein: CASSLSSVAGDEQFF; CDR3 DNA: TGTGCCAGCAGCTTATCGTCCGTCGCGGGGGATGAGCAGTTCTTC